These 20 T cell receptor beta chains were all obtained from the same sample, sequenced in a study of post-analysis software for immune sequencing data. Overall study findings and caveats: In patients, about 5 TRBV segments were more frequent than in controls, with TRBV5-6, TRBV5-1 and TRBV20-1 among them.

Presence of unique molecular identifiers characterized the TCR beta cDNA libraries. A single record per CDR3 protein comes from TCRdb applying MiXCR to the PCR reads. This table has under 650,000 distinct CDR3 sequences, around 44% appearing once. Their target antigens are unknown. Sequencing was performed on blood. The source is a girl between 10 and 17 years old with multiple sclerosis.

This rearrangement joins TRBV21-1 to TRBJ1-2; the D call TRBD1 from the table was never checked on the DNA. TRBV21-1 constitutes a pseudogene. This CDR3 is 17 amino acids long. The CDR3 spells CASSIDPGPRGNYGYTF. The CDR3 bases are TGTGCCAGCAGCATAGATCCCGGGCCCCGGGGAAACTATGGCTACACCTTC.

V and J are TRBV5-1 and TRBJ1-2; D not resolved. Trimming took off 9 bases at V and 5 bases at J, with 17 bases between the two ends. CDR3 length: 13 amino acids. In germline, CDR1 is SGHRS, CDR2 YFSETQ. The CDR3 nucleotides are TGCGCCACCACCACGGCAGGCGGGTATGGCTACACCTTC. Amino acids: CATTTAGGYGYTF.

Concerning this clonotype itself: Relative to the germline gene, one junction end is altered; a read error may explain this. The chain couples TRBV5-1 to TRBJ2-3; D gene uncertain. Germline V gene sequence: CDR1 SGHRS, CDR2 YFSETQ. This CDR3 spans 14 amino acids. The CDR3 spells CASGLWEYTDTQYF. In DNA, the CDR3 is TGCGCCAGCGGCTTGTGGGAATACACAGATACGCAGTATTTT.

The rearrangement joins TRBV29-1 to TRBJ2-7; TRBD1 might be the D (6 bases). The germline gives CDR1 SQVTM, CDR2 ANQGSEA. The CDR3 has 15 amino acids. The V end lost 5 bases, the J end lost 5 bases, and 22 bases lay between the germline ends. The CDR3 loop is CSVRPQGTSVHEQYF. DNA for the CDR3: TGCAGCGTTCGCCCCCAGGGGACAAGTGTCCACGAGCAGTACTTC.

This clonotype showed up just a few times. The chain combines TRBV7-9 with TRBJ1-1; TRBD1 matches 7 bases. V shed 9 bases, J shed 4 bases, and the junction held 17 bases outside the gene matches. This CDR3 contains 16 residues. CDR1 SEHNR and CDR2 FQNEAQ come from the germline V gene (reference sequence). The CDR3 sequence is CARPMDRLWGGTEAFF. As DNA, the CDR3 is TGTGCCAGGCCGATGGACAGGCTTTGGGGTGGCACTGAAGCTTTCTTT.

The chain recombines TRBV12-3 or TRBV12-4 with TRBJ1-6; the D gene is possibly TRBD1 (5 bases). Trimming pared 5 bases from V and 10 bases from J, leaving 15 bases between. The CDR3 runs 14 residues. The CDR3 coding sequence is TGTGCCAGCAGTCAAGGGGTTGCGGGGTCACCCCTCCACTTT. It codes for CASSQGVAGSPLHF.

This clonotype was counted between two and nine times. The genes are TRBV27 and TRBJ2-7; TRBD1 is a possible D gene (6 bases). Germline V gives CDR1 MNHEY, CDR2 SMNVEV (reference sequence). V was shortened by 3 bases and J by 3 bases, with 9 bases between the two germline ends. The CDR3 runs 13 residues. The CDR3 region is CASSFGQIYEQYF. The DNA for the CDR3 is TGTGCCAGCAGTTTTGGACAGATCTACGAGCAGTACTTC.

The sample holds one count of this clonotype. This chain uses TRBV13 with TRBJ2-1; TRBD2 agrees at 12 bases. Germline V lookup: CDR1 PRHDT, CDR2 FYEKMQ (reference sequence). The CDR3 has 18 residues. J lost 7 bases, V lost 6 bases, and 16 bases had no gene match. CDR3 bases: TGTGCCAGCAGTTCTAAATCTAGCGGGAGGGCCTCGGGGAATGAGCAGTTCTTC. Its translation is CASSSKSSGRASGNEQFF.

The CDR3 nucleotides read TGCGCCAGCAGCCAAGGGGTCGAGACATCTTTTCAAGAGACCCAGTACTTC. Amino acid sequence: CASSQGVETSFQETQYF. The chain employs TRBV4-1 and TRBJ2-5; D is ambiguous. CDR1 is MGHRA and CDR2 is YSYEKL in the germline V gene. The CDR3 runs 17 residues. Trimming took 1 base from V and 2 from J, leaving 17 bases between them.

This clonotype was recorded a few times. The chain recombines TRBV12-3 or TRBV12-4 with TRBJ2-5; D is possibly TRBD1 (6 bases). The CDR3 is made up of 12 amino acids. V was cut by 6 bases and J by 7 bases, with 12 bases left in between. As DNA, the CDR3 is TGTGCCAGCAGCCGGGACATCGGGACCCAGTACTTC. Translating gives CASSRDIGTQYF.

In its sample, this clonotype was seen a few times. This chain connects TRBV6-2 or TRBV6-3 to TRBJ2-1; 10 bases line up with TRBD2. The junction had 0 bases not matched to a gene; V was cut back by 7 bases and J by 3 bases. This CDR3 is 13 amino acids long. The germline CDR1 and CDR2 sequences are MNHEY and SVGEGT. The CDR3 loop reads CASTSGSYNEQFF. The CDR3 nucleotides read TGTGCCAGCACTAGCGGGAGCTACAATGAGCAGTTCTTC.

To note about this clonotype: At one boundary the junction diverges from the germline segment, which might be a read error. The CDR3 is CASSSGTAGANVLTF. CDR3 nucleotide sequence: TGTGCTAGCAGCAGCGGGACAGCCGGGGCCAACGTCCTGACTTTC. The chain carries TRBV7-7 and TRBJ2-6; D possibly matches TRBD1 or TRBD2 (7 bases each). Germline V gene lookup returns CDR1 SSHAT and CDR2 FNYEAQ (reference sequence). The CDR3 covers 15 residues.

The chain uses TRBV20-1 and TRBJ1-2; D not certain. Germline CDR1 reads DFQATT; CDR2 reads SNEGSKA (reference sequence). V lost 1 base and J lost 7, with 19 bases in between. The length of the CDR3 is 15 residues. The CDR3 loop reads CSARAPRPRGLGYTF. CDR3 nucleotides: TGCAGTGCTAGAGCCCCCCGGCCCCGAGGTCTTGGCTACACCTTC.

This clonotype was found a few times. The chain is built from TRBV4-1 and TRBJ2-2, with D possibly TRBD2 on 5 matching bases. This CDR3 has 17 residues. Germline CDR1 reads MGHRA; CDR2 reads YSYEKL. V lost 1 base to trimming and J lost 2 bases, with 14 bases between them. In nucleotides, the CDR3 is TGCGCCAGCAGCCAAGTCGGTAAAGGGAGAAACACCGGGGAGCTGTTTTTT. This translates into CASSQVGKGRNTGELFF.

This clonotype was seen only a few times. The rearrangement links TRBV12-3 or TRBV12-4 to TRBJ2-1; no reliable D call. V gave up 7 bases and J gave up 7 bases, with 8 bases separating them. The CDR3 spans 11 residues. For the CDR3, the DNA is TGTGCCAGCACCCCTGGGAATGAGCAGTTCTTC. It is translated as CASTPGNEQFF.

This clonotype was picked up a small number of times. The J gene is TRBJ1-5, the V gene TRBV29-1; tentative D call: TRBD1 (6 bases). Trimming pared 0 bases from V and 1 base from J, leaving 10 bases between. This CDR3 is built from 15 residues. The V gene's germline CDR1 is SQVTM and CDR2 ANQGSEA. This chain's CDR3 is CSVEEAGTSNQPQHF. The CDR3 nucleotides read TGCAGCGTTGAAGAAGCCGGGACAAGCAATCAGCCCCAGCATTTT.

The DNA for the CDR3 is TGTGCCAGCACCCCCTTTGGTAGCGGGGGGGCGGCAGAGACCCAGTACTTC. Translated, it gives CASTPFGSGGAAETQYF. This rearrangement joins TRBV7-8 to TRBJ2-4, with 11 positions matching TRBD2. TRBJ2-5 matches the DNA end more closely, so the J call is doubtful. Germline loops: CDR1 SGHVS, CDR2 FQNEAQ. The CDR3 spans 17 residues.

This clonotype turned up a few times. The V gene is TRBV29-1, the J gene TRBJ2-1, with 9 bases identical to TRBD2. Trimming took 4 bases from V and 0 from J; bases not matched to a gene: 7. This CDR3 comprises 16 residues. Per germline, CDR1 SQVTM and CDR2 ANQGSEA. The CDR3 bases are TGCAGCGTTGTAGCGGGAGAGGCGGGCTCCTACAATGAGCAGTTCTTC. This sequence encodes CSVVAGEAGSYNEQFF.

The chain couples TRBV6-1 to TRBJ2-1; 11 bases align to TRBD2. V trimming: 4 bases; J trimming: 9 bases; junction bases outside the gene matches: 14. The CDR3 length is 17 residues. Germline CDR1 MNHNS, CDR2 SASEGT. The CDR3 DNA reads TGTGCCAGCAGTGTGTACACTAGCGGGGGAAAGGTCGCTGAGCAGTTCTTC. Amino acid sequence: CASSVYTSGGKVAEQFF.

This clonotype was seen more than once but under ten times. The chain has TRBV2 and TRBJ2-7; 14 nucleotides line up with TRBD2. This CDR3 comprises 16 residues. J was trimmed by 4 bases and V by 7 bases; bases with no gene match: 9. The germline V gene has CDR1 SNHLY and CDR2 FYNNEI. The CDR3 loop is CASTVGLAGGLYEQYF. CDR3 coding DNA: TGTGCCAGCACTGTAGGACTAGCGGGGGGCTTGTACGAGCAGTACTTC.